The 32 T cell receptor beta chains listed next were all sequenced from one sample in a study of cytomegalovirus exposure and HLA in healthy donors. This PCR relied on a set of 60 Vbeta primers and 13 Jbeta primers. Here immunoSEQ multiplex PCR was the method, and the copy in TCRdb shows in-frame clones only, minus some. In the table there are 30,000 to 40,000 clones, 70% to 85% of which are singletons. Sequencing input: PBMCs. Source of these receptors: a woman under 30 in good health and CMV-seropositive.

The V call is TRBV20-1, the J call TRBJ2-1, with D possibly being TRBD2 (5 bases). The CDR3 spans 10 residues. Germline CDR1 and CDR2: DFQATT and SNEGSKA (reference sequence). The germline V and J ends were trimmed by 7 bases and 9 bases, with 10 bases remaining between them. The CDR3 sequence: CSVREGEQFF. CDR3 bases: TGCAGTGTCCGAGAGGGTGAGCAGTTCTTC.

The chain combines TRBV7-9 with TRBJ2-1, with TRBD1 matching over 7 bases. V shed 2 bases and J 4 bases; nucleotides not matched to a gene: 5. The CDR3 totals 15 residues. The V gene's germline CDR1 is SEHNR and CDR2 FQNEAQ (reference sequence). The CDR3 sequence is CASSLQGTDYNEQFF. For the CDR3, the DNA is TGTGCCAGCAGCTTACAGGGGACAGATTACAATGAGCAGTTCTTC.

Here the CDR3 DNA reads TGCGCCAGCAGTCAAGGGCCGGGGGGCAATCAGCCCCAGCATTTT. The encoded protein is CASSQGPGGNQPQHF. V usage is TRBV23-1 and J usage is TRBJ1-5; tentatively, D is TRBD1 (5 bases). TRBV23-1 is designated an ORF whose function remains uncertain. The CDR3 totals 15 residues. The V end lost 2 bases, the J end lost 2 bases, and 10 bases lay between the germline ends.

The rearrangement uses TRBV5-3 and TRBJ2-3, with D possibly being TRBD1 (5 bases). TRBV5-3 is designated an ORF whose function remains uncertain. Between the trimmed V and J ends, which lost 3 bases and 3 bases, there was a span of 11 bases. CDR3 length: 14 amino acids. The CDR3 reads CARSSNRRTDTQYF. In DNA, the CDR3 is TGTGCCAGAAGCTCTAACAGGCGAACAGATACGCAGTATTTT.

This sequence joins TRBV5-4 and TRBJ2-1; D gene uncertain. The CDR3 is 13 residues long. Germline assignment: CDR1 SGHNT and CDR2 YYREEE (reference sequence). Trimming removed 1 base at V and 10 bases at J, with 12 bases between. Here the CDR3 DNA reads TGTGCCAGCAGCTTGACCGGAAGGCGGGAGCAGTTCTTC. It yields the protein CASSLTGRREQFF.

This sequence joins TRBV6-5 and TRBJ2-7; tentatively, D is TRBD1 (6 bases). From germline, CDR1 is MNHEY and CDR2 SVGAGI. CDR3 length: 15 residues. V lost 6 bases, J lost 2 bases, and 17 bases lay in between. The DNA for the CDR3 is TGTGCCAGCAGACCAAGGACAGCAGGAGCCTACGAGCAGTACTTC. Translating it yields CASRPRTAGAYEQYF.

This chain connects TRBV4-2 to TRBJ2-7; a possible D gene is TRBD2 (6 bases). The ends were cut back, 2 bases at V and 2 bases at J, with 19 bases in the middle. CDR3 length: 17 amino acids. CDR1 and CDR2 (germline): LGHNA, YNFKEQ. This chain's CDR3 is CASSQLLGRGGTYEQYF. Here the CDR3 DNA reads TGTGCCAGCAGCCAACTCCTAGGGCGTGGGGGGACCTACGAGCAGTACTTC.

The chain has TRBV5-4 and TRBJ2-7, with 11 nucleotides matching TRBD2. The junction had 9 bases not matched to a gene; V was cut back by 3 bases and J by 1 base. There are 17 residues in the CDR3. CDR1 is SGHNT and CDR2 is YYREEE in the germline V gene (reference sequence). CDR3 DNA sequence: TGTGCCAGCAGCTCCCCCCTAGCGGGGGGAATATCCTACGAGCAGTACTTC. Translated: CASSSPLAGGISYEQYF.

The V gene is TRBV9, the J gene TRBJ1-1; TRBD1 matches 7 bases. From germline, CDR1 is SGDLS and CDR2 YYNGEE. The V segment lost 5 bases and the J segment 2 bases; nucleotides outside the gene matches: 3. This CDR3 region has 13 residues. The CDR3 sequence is CASSGQVNTEAFF. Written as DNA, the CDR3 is TGTGCCAGCAGTGGACAGGTCAACACTGAAGCTTTCTTT.

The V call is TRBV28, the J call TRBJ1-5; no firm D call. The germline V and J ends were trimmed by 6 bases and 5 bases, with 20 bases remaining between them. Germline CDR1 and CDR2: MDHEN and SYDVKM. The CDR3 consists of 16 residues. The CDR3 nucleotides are TGTGCCAGCAGCCTCACACCCGCAGCGGTGTATCAGCCCCAGCATTTT. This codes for CASSLTPAAVYQPQHF.

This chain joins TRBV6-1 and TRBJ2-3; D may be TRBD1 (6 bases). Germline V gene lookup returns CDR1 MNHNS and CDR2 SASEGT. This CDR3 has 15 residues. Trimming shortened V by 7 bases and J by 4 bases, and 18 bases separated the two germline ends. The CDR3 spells CASTLGLSGADTQYF. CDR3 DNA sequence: TGTGCCAGCACTTTAGGGCTTTCAGGGGCAGATACGCAGTATTTT.

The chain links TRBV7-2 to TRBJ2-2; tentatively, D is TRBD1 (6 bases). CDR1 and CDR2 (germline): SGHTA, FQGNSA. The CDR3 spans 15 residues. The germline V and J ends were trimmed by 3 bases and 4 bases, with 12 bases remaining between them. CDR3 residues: CASSFGGSVTGELFF. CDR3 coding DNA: TGTGCCAGCAGCTTTGGGGGCTCCGTCACCGGGGAGCTGTTTTTT.

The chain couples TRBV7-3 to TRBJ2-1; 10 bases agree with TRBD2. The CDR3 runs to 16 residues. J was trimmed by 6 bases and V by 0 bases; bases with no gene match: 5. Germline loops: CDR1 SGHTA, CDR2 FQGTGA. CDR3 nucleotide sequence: TGTGCCAGCAGCTTAACCCCGGGACTAGCGAGCAATGAGCAGTTCTTC. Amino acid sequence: CASSLTPGLASNEQFF.

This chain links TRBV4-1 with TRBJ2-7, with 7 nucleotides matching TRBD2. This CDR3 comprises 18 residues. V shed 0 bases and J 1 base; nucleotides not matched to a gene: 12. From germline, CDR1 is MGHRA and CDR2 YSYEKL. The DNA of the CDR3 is TGCGCCAGCAGCCAAGAGGCGACGGCGCGGGGGAGATCCTACGAGCAGTACTTC. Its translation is CASSQEATARGRSYEQYF.

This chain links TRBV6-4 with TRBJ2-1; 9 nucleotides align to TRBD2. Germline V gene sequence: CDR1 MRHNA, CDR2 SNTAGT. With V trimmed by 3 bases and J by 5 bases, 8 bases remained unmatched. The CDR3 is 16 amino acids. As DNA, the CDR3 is TGTGCCAGCAGTGAAGTGGGGACTAGCAGTCACAATGAGCAGTTCTTC. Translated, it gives CASSEVGTSSHNEQFF.

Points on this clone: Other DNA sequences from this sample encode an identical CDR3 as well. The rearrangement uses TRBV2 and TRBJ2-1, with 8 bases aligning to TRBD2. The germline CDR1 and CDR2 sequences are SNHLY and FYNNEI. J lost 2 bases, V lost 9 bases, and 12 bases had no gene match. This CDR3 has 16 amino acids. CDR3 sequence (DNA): TGTGCCAGTAGTATCAAGCGGGAGTTGGCCTACAATGAGCAGTTCTTC. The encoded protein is CASSIKRELAYNEQFF. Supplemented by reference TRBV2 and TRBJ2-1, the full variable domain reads EPEVTQTPSHQVTQMGQEVILRCVPISNHLYFYWYRQILGQKVEFLVSFYNNEISEKSEIFDDQFSVERPDGSNFTLKIRSTKLEDSAMYFCASSIKRELAYNEQFFGPGTRLTVL.

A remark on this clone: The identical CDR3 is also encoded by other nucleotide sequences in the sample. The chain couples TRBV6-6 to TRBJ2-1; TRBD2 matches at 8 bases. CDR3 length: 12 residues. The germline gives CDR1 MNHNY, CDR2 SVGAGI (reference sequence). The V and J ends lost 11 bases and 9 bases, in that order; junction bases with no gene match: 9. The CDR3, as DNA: TGTGCCTCCATAAGTGGGACTAGTGAGCAGTTCTTC. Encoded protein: CASISGTSEQFF.

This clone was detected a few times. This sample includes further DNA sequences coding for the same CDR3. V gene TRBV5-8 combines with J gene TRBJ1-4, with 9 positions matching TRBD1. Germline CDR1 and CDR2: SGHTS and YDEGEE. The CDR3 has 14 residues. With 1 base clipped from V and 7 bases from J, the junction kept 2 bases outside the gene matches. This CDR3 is CASSLWGQGEKLFF. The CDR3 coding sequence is TGTGCCAGCAGCTTGTGGGGACAGGGTGAAAAACTGTTTTTT.

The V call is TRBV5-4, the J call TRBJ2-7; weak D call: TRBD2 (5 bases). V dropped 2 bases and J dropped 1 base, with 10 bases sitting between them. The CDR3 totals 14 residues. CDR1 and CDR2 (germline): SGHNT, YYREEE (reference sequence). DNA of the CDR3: TGTGCCAGCAGCTTAACCGGGAATTCCTACGAGCAGTACTTC. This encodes CASSLTGNSYEQYF.

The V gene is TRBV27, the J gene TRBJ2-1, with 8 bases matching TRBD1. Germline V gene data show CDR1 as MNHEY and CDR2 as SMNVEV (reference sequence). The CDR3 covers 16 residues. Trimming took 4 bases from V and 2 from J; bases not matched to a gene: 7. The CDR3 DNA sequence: TGTGCCAGCAGTTCAGACCAGGGGGCGGCCTACAATGAGCAGTTCTTC. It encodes CASSSDQGAAYNEQFF.

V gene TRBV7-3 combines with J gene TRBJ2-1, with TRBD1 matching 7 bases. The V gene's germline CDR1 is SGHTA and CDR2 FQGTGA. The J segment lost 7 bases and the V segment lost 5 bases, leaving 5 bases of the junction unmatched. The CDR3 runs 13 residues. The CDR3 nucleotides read TGTGCCAGCAGCGCCCAACAGGGGAATGAGCAGTTCTTC. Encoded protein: CASSAQQGNEQFF.

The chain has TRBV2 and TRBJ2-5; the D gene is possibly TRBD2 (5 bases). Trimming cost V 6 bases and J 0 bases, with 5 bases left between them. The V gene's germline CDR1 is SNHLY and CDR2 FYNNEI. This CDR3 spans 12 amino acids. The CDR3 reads CASRADQETQYF. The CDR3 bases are TGTGCCAGCAGAGCGGACCAAGAGACCCAGTACTTC.

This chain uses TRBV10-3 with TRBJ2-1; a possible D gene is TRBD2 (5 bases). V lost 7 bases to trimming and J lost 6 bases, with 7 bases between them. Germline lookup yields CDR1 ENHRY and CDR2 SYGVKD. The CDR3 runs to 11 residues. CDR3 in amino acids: CAIMAGNEQFF. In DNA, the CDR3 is TGTGCCATCATGGCGGGCAATGAGCAGTTCTTC.

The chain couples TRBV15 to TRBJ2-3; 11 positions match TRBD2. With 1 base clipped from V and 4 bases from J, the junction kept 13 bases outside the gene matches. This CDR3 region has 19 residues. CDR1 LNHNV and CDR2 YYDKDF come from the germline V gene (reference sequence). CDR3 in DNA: TGTGCCACCAGCAGAGCTCGTGATGACGGACTAGCGGGCGCAGATACGCAGTATTTT. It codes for CATSRARDDGLAGADTQYF. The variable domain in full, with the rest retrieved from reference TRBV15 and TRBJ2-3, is DAMVIQNPRYQVTQFGKPVTLSCSQTLNHNVMYWYQQKSSQAPKLLFHYYDKDFNNEADTPDNFQSRRPNTSFCFLDIRSPGLGDTAMYLCATSRARDDGLAGADTQYFGPGTRLTVL.

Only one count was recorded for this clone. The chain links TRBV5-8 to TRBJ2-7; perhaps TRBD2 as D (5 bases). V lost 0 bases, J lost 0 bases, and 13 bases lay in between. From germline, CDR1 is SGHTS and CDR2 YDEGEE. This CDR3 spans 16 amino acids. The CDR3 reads CASSLAVLGSSYEQYF. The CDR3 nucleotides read TGTGCCAGCAGCTTGGCCGTGCTGGGGAGCTCCTACGAGCAGTACTTC.

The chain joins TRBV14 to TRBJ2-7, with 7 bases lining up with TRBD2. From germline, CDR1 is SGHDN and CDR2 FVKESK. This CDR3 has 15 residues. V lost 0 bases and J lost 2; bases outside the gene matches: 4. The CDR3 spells CASSQEASGTYEQYF. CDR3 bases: TGTGCCAGCAGCCAAGAGGCTAGCGGAACCTACGAGCAGTACTTC.

The CDR3 DNA sequence: TGTGCCAGCAGTTTAGAGGATCAGCCCCAGCATTTT. Residues: CASSLEDQPQHF. The chain couples TRBV28 to TRBJ1-5, with D uncertain. The CDR3 has 12 amino acids. The germline gives CDR1 MDHEN, CDR2 SYDVKM. V was pared by 2 bases and J by 5 bases, with 4 bases between.

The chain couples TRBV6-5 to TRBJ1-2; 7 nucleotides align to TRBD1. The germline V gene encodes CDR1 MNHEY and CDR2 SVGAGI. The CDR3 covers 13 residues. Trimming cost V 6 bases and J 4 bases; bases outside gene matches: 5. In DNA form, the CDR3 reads TGTGCCAGCAGGGGGACAGAGGCCTATGGCTACACCTTC. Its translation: CASRGTEAYGYTF.

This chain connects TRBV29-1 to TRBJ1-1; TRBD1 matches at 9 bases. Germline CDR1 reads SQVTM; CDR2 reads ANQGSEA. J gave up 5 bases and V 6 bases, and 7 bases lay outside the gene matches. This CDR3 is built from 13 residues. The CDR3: CSVDRGAQTEAFF. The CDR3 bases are TGCAGCGTCGACAGGGGGGCACAGACTGAAGCTTTCTTT.

The CDR3 region has the DNA TGTGCCTGGAAACGACAGGTGAACACTGAAGCTTTCTTT. Amino acids: CAWKRQVNTEAFF. The V call is TRBV30, the J call TRBJ1-1; TRBD1 might be the D (6 bases). Germline V gives CDR1 GTSNPN, CDR2 SVGIG (reference sequence). CDR3 length equals 13 residues. Between the trimmed V and J ends, which lost 4 bases and 0 bases, there was a span of 9 bases.

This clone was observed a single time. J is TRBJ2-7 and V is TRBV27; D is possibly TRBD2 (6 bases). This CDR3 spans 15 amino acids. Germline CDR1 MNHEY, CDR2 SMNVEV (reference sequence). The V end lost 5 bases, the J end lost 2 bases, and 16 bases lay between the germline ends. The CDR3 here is CASSPEGTDTYEQYF. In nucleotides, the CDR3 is TGTGCCAGCAGTCCGGAGGGGACGGATACCTACGAGCAGTACTTC.

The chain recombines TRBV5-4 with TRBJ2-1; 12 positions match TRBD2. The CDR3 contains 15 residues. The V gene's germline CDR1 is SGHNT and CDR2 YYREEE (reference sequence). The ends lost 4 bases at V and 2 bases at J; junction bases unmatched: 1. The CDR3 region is CASSRTSGTYNEQFF. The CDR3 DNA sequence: TGTGCCAGCAGCAGGACTAGCGGGACCTACAATGAGCAGTTCTTC. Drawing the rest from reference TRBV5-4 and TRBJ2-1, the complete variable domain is ETGVTQSPTHLIKTRGQQVTLRCSSQSGHNTVSWYQQALGQGPQFIFQYYREEENGRGNFPPRFSGLQFPNYSSELNVNALELDDSALYLCASSRTSGTYNEQFFGPGTRLTVL.